These 10 T cell receptor beta chains were all obtained from the same sample, sequenced in a study of neurological immune-mediated disorders. One entry per CDR3 protein results from TCRdb running MiXCR on the 5' RACE reads. The repertoire holds 95,000 or so distinct CDR3 sequences, around 3.3% seen once, with approximately 5.9% in the top ten. Specimen: PBMCs. All receptors come from a woman aged 18-35 years with multiple sclerosis.

This clonotype has at least ten counts. The chain combines TRBV7-2 with TRBJ2-5; the D gene is possibly TRBD2 (7 bases). In germline, CDR1 is SGHTA, CDR2 FQGNSA. With 0 bases removed from V and 5 bases from J, the gap between germline ends came to 10 bases. CDR3 size: 14 residues. This CDR3 reads CASSLAEGGETQYF. The CDR3, as DNA: TGTGCCAGCAGCTTAGCGGAGGGGGGGGAGACCCAGTACTTC. The variable domain in full, completed from reference TRBV7-2 and TRBJ2-5, reads GAGVSQSPSNKVTEKGKDVELRCDPISGHTALYWYRQSLGQGLEFLIYFQGNSAPDKSGLPSDRFSAERTGGSVSTLTIQRTQQEDSAVYLCASSLAEGGETQYFGPGTRLLVL.

This clonotype showed up many times. The CDR3 coding sequence is TGCGCCAGCAGCTTGGATGGGGACCCGAACACCGGGGAGCTGTTTTTT. This sequence encodes CASSLDGDPNTGELFF. The V gene is TRBV5-1, the J gene TRBJ2-2; D tentatively reads TRBD1 or TRBD2 (5 bases each). CDR1 SGHRS and CDR2 YFSETQ come from the germline V gene. V lost 0 bases to trimming and J lost 0 bases, with 9 bases between them. CDR3 size: 16 residues.

At least ten counts were recorded for this clonotype. This rearrangement joins TRBV12-3 or TRBV12-4 to TRBJ1-5; TRBD1 might be the D (6 bases). This CDR3 is built from 15 residues. V was shortened by 5 bases and J by 6 bases, with 17 bases between the two germline ends. The chain's CDR3 is CASSPSGGEGQPQHF. DNA of the CDR3: TGTGCCAGCAGTCCCTCGGGGGGCGAGGGTCAGCCCCAGCATTTT.

This clonotype occurred many times. The chain recombines TRBV25-1 with TRBJ2-7; no definite D call. Germline V CDR1 and CDR2: MGHDK, SYGVNS. V lost 6 bases, J lost 8 bases, and 17 bases lay in between. The CDR3 totals 13 residues. The CDR3 region has the DNA TGTGCCAGCAGCCGCGGTGGGTCCGAGAAGCAGTACTTC. Protein: CASSRGGSEKQYF.

This clonotype was observed at least ten times. The rearrangement joins TRBV6-5 to TRBJ2-3; TRBD1 aligns across 8 bases. The germline V gene encodes CDR1 MNHEY and CDR2 SVGAGI. This CDR3 spans 16 amino acids. Germline trimming cut 0 bases from V and 2 bases from J; bases unmatched to any gene: 4. The CDR3, as DNA: TGTGCCAGCAGTTACTCGATGGGACAGGACACAGATACGCAGTATTTT. Protein product: CASSYSMGQDTDTQYF.

This clonotype has a count of ten or more. The genes are TRBV20-1 and TRBJ2-3; TRBD2 aligns across 7 bases. The CDR3 has 14 amino acids. Germline assignment: CDR1 DFQATT and CDR2 SNEGSKA (reference sequence). The V segment lost 3 bases and the J segment 3 bases; nucleotides outside the gene matches: 6. This chain's CDR3 is CSARTASGTDTQYF. CDR3 coding DNA: TGCAGTGCTAGGACGGCTAGCGGTACAGATACGCAGTATTTT.

This clonotype was recorded many times. CDR3 coding DNA: TGCAGTGCTAGTTTAGCTCCGGACCAAGAGACCCAGTACTTC. Translation: CSASLAPDQETQYF. The chain couples TRBV20-1 to TRBJ2-5; D remains unclear. This CDR3 contains 14 residues. The V end lost 3 bases, the J end lost 0 bases, and 11 bases lay between the germline ends. Per the germline V gene, CDR1 is DFQATT and CDR2 is SNEGSKA (reference sequence).

At least ten counts were recorded for this clonotype. This chain joins TRBV5-1 and TRBJ2-2, with a possible D match to TRBD1 (6 bases). V was shortened by 3 bases and J by 0 bases, with 18 bases between the two germline ends. The V gene's germline CDR1 is SGHRS and CDR2 YFSETQ. The CDR3 has 18 residues. The CDR3 here is CASSWGGQSFANTGELFF. The CDR3 nucleotides read TGCGCCAGCAGCTGGGGCGGACAGAGCTTCGCGAACACCGGGGAGCTGTTTTTT.

This clonotype was seen many times. CDR3 bases: TGCAGTGCTAGAACCGAGACTAGCGGGACCATCTACGAGCAGTACTTC. This gives the protein CSARTETSGTIYEQYF. J is TRBJ2-7 and V is TRBV20-1; 11 nucleotides line up with TRBD2. The germline V gene has CDR1 DFQATT and CDR2 SNEGSKA (reference sequence). The CDR3 runs 16 residues. The V segment lost 2 bases and the J segment 3 bases; nucleotides outside the gene matches: 9.

This clonotype was detected many times. In DNA, the CDR3 is TGTGCCAGCAGTCCCGCCGCGGGGAGCTCCTACAATGAGCAGTTCTTC. Its protein product is CASSPAAGSSYNEQFF. The chain couples TRBV6-5 to TRBJ2-1, with TRBD2 as a possible D gene (6 bases). The CDR3 contains 16 residues. The germline V gene encodes CDR1 MNHEY and CDR2 SVGAGI. Deletions cut 5 bases from V and 0 bases from J, with 14 bases between.